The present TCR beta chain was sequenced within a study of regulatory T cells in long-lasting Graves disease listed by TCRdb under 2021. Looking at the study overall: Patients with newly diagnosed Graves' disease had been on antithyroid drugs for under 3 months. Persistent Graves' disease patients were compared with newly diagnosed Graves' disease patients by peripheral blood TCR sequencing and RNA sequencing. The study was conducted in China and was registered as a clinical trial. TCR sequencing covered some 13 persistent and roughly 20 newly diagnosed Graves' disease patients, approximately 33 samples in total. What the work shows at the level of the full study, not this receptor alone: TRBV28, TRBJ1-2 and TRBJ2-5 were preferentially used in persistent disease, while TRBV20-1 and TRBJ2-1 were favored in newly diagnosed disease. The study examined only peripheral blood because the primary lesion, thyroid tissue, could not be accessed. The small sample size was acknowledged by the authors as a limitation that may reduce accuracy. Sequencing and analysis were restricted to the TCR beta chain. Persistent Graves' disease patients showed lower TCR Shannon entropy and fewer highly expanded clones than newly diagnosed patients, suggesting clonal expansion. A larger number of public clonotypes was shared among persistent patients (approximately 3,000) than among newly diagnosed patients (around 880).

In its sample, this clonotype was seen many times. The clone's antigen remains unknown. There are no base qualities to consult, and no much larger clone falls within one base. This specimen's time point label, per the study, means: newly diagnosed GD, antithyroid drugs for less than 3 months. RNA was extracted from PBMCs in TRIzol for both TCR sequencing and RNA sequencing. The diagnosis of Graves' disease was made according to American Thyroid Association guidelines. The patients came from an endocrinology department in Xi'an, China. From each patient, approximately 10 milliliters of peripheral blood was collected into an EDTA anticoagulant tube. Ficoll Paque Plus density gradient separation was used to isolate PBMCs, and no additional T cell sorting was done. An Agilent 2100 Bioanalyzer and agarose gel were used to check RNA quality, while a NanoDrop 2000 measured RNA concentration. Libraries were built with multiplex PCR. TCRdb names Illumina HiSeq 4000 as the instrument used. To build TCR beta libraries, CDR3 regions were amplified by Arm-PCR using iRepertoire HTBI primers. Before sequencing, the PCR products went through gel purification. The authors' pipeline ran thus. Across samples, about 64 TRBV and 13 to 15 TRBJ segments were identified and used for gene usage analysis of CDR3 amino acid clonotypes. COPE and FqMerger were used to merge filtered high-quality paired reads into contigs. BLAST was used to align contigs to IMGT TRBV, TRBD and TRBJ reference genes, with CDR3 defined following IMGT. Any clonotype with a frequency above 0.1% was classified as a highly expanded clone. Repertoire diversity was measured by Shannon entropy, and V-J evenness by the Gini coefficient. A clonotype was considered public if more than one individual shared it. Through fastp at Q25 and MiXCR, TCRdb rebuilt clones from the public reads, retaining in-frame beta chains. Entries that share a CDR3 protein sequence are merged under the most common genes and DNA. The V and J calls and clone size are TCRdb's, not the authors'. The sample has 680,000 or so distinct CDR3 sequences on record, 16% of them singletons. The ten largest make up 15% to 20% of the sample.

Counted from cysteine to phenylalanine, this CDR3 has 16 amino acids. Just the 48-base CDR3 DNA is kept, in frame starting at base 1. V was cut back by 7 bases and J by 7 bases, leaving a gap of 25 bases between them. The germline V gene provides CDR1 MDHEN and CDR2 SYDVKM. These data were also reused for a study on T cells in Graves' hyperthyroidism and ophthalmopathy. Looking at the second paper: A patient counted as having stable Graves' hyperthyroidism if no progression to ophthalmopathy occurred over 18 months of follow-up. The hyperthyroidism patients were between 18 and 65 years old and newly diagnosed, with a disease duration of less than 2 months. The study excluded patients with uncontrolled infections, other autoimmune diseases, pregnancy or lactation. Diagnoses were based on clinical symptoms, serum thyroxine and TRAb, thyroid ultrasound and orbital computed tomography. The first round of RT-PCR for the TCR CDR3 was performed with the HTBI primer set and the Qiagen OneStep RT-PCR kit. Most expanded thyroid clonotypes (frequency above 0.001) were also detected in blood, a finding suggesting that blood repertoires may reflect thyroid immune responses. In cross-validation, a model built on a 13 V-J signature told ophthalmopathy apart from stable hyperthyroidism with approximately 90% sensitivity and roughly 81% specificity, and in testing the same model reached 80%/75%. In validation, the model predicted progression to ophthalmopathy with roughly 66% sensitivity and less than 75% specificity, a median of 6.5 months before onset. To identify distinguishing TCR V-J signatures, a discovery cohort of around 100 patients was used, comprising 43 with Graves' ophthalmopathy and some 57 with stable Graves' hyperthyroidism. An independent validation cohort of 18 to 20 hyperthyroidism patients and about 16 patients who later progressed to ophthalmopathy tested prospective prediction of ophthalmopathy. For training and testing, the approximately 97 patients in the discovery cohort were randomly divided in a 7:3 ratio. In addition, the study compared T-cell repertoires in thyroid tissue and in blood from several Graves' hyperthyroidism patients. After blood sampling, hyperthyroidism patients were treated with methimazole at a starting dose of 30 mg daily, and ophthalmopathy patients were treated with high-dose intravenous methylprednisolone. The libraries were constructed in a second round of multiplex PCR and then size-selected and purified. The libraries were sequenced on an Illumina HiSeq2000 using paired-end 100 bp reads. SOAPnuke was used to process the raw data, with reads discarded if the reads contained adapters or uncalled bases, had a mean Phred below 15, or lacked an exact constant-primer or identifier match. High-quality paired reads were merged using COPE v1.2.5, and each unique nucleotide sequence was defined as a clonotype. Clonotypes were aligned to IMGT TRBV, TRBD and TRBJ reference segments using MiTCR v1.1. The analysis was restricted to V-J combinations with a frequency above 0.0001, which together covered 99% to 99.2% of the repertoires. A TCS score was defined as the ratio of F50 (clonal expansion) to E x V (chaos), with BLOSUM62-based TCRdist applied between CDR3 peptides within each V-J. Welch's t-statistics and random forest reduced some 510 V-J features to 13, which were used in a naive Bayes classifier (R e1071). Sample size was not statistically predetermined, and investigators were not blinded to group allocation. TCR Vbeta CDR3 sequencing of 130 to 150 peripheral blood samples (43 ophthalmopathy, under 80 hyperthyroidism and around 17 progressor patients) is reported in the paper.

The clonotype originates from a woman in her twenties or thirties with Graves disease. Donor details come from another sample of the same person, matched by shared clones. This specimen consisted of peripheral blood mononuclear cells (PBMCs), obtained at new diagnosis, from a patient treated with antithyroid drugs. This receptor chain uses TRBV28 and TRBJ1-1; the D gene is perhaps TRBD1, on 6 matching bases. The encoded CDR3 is CASKSQRTGDKGEAFF. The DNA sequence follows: TGTGCCAGCAAGTCCCAAAGGACGGGGGACAAGGGTGAAGCTTTCTTT.